The 2 T cell receptor beta chains reported below all come from one sample, sequenced in a study of cytomegalovirus exposure and HLA in healthy donors. The assay was immunoSEQ multiplex PCR, and TCRdb's table has in-frame clones only and misses some. The repertoire consists of 280,000 or so clones, with approximately 88% occurring once and the leading ten covering approximately 0.95%. The sequencing input was PBMCs. These receptors came from a woman aged 18-35 years in good health and CMV-seronegative.

About this clone itself: At one of its ends the junction is not consistent with the germline gene, which may arise from a read error. This chain joins TRBV2 and TRBJ2-7; tentative D call: TRBD1 (5 bases). Per germline, CDR1 SNHLY and CDR2 FYNNEI. This CDR3 region has 13 residues. CDR3 residues: CASSDSFSYEQYF. CDR3 DNA: TGTGCCAGTAGTGACAGTTTCTCCTACGAGCAGTACTTC.

The V and J genes are TRBV6-5 and TRBJ2-3; 9 positions agree with TRBD2. V trimming: 4 bases; J trimming: 4 bases; junction bases outside the gene matches: 6. Germline values: CDR1 MNHEY, CDR2 SVGAGI. The length of the CDR3 is 15 residues. The CDR3 DNA reads TGTGCCAGCAGTTTCGGGACTAGCCTCGCAGATACGCAGTATTTT. Amino acids: CASSFGTSLADTQYF.